This T cell receptor beta chain was recovered during a study of T cells in Graves' hyperthyroidism and ophthalmopathy (dated by TCRdb to about 2019). A note on the overall study: Peripheral blood samples were taken at initial diagnosis, before any treatment was given. To identify TCR V-J signatures that set the groups apart, the researchers used a discovery cohort of about a hundred patients, made up of 40 to 45 with Graves' ophthalmopathy and about 59 with stable Graves' hyperthyroidism. Prospective prediction of ophthalmopathy was tested in an independent validation cohort of 18 to 20 hyperthyroidism patients and some 17 patients who later progressed to ophthalmopathy. The 100 or so discovery patients were randomly split 7:3 into training and test sets. In about 6 Graves' hyperthyroidism patients, the study also compared T-cell repertoires from thyroid tissue with T-cell repertoires from blood. After sampling, hyperthyroidism patients received methimazole starting at 30 mg daily, and ophthalmopathy patients received high-dose intravenous methylprednisolone. According to the paper, TCR Vbeta CDR3 sequencing was carried out on 120 to 150 peripheral blood samples, which came from fewer than 50 ophthalmopathy, approximately 78 hyperthyroidism and some 17 progressor patients. Study-level results and caveats: In cross-validation, a model built on a 13 V-J signature told ophthalmopathy apart from stable hyperthyroidism with over 85% sensitivity and about 81% specificity, and in testing the same model reached 80%/75%. In validation, the model predicted progression to ophthalmopathy with approximately 69% sensitivity and around 72% specificity, a median of about six months before onset. Sample size was not statistically predetermined, and blinding of investigators to group allocation was not performed. Most expanded thyroid clonotypes (frequency above 0.001) were also detected in blood, a finding suggesting that blood repertoires may reflect thyroid immune responses.

The TCR beta CDR3 regions were amplified from the RNA transcripts. For the first round of RT-PCR on the TCR CDR3, the HTBI primer set was used together with the Qiagen OneStep RT-PCR kit. Libraries were constructed in a second round of multiplex PCR, after which size selection and purification were performed. Paired-end sequencing of the libraries was performed with 100 bp reads on an Illumina HiSeq2000. On the authors' methods: SOAPnuke was used to process the raw data, removing reads that contained adapters or uncalled bases, had a mean Phred below 15, or lacked an exact match to the constant primer or identifier. High-quality paired reads were merged with COPE v1.2.5, and unique nucleotide sequences were defined as clonotypes. MiTCR v1.1 was used to align the clonotypes against IMGT TRBV, TRBD and TRBJ reference segments. Only V-J combinations with frequency above 0.0001, covering 99.2% of repertoires, were analysed. The TCS score was defined as the ratio of F50 (clonal expansion) to E x V (chaos), calculated using BLOSUM62-based TCRdist between CDR3 peptides within each V-J. Welch's t-statistics and random forest reduced 514 V-J features to 10 to 15, which were used in a naive Bayes classifier (R e1071). TCRdb reprocessing: public reads trimmed at Q25 with fastp, clones called with MiXCR, in-frame beta chains kept. Identical CDR3 proteins give one entry, which carries the most common genes and DNA. The V and J calls were determined by TCRdb, not by the authors. Across this sample there are some 760,000 distinct CDR3 sequences, with 12% to 15% seen only once. Roughly 10% of the sample lies in the top ten.

This clonotype was observed a few times. This receptor's antigen is unknown. Within one base of it there is no much larger clone, and no base qualities were kept. Reading the germline V gene gives CDR1 SGHTA and CDR2 FQGTGA. Between the V and J ends, shortened by 1 base and 4 bases respectively, the junction contains 17 bases. The CDR3 spans 17 residues, from the cysteine through the phenylalanine. CDR3 DNA only is kept here, 51 bases in frame from base 1. A patient counted as having stable Graves' hyperthyroidism if no progression to ophthalmopathy occurred over 18 months of follow-up. The hyperthyroidism patients were between 18 and 65 years old and newly diagnosed, with a disease duration of less than 2 months. Patients with uncontrolled infections, other autoimmune diseases, pregnancy or lactation were excluded. Diagnoses were based on clinical symptoms, serum thyroxine and TRAb, thyroid ultrasound and orbital computed tomography. PBMCs were isolated from about 9.2 ml of fresh peripheral blood by Ficoll-Paque density gradient centrifugation. Total RNA was extracted with Trizol reagent, and quality was checked on an Agilent 2100 Bioanalyzer.

The chain employs TRBV7-3 and TRBJ2-1; D gene: possibly TRBD2, on 6 matching bases. Sequenced: blood. This sequence originates from a young woman with Graves' hyperthyroidism. The bases are TGTGCCAGCAGCTTAAGGGGCGGGAAGGCCACTTACAATGAGCAGTTCTTC. This codes for CASSLRGGKATYNEQFF.